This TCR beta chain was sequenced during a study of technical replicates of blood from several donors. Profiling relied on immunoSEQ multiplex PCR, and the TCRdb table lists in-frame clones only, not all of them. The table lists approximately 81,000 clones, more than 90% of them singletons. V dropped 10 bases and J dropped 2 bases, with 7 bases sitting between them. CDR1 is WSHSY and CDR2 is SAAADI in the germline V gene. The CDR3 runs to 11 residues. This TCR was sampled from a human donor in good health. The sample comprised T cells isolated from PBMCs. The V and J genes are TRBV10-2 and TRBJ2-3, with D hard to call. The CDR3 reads CATLATDTQYF. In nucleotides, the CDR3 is TGCGCCACCTTGGCCACAGATACGCAGTATTTT.